The rows below give T cell receptor beta chains drawn from one sample of a study of T cells in localized non-small cell lung cancer. Here immunoSEQ multiplex PCR was the method, and the copy in TCRdb shows in-frame clones only, minus some. Found here are roughly 1,400 clones, roughly a quarter of them singletons; the top ten hold 20% to 25%. The sequencing used normal lung tissue next to the tumor, collected before any cancer treatment. All receptors come from a male donor aged 60 or older with stage I lung adenocarcinoma. Both conserved end residues are part of each CDR3. The D gene is left open where the match is weak. Rows give clone size only sometimes, using once, few, many, or a class for an expanded clone.

size: NA
D: NA
V: TRBV6-8
J: TRBJ2-2
DNA: TGTGCCAGCAGTTACTCGCCCGGAGTCGTGGTCACCGGGGAGCTGTTTTTT
CDR3: CASSYSPGVVVTGELFF

size: NA
D: NA
V: TRBV11-3
J: TRBJ2-1
DNA: TGTGCCAGCAGCTTATATCCGCCCCGGGCTCTTAAAAGGGATGAGCAGTTCTTC
CDR3: CASSLYPPRALKRDEQFF

size: NA
D: NA
V: TRBV12-5
J: TRBJ2-7
DNA: TGTGCTAGTGGTTTCTCTTCCTCAGGAAGCGAGCAGTACTTC
CDR3: CASGFSSSGSEQYF

size: few
D: NA
V: TRBV11-3
J: TRBJ2-7
DNA: TGTGCCAGCAGCCCTGGCACTGTCTCCACGGGGGAGCAGTACTTC
CDR3: CASSPGTVSTGEQYF

size: NA
D: NA
V: TRBV12-5
J: TRBJ2-5
DNA: TGTGCTAGTGGTTTGGGAACAGAAGAGACCCAGTACTTC
CDR3: CASGLGTEETQYF

size: medium-sized
D: NA
V: TRBV11-3
J: TRBJ1-2
DNA: TGTGCCAGCAGCCACGCGGGTGCAGGCCCAATGGACTATGGCTACACCTTC
CDR3: CASSHAGAGPMDYGYTF

size: NA
D: NA
V: TRBV15
J: TRBJ2-7
DNA: TGTGCCACCAGCAGAATAAAGGGCTTGAGGACCTACGAGCAGTACTTC
CDR3: CATSRIKGLRTYEQYF

size: large
D: TRBD1
V: TRBV9
J: TRBJ2-3
DNA: TGTGCCAGCAGTACAGGGGCCACTAGCACAGATACGCAGTATTTT
CDR3: CASSTGATSTDTQYF

size: once
D: NA
V: TRBV19
J: TRBJ2-7
DNA: TGTGCCAGTGCTGGGGGGGGACAGCACTACGAGCAGTACTTC
CDR3: CASAGGGQHYEQYF

size: large
D: NA
V: TRBV30
J: TRBJ2-3
DNA: TGTGCCTGGGCTCTAGGGGGAGATACGCAGTATTTT
CDR3: CAWALGGDTQYF

size: NA
D: NA
V: TRBV12-2
J: TRBJ2-2
DNA: TGTGCCGCCCTGAGCGGGGGGGCGCGGACCGGGGAGCTGTTTTTT
CDR3: CAALSGGARTGELFF

size: few
D: NA
V: TRBV9
J: TRBJ2-5
DNA: TGTGCCAGCAGCCGGGACACGGGGCGGTTTGAGACCCAGTACTTC
CDR3: CASSRDTGRFETQYF

size: NA
D: TRBD1
V: TRBV9
J: TRBJ2-3
DNA: TGTGCCAGCAACCTAGCAGGGGGAAGCACAGATACGCAGTATTTT
CDR3: CASNLAGGSTDTQYF

size: NA
D: TRBD2
V: TRBV6-8
J: TRBJ2-7
DNA: TGTGCCAGCAGTTACCCTTTGGGACTAGCGGGATCAAGGTGGGCCTACGAGCAGTACTTC
CDR3: CASSYPLGLAGSRWAYEQYF

size: NA
D: TRBD2
V: TRBV11-3
J: TRBJ2-1
DNA: TGTGCCAGCAGCCATGGCGACCGGGGGGGGAACAATGAGCAGTTCTTC
CDR3: CASSHGDRGGNNEQFF

size: NA
D: NA
V: TRBV6-8
J: TRBJ2-1
DNA: TGTGCCAGCAGCCCCGGGAAAGGAGCCTACAATGAGCAGTTCTTC
CDR3: CASSPGKGAYNEQFF

size: medium-sized
D: NA
V: TRBV9
J: TRBJ2-3
DNA: TGTGCCAGCAGCTCTGCCTGGAGCCAGAGGGATACGCAGTATTTT
CDR3: CASSSAWSQRDTQYF

size: large
D: TRBD1
V: TRBV14
J: TRBJ1-1
DNA: TGTGCCAGCAGCCAAGCCAGGGGGAGGGAAGCTTTCTTT
CDR3: CASSQARGREAFF

size: NA
D: NA
V: TRBV1
J: TRBJ1-1
DNA: TGCGCCAGCAGCCAAGAAGGGGCTCAGAACACTGAAGCTTTCTTT
CDR3: CASSQEGAQNTEAFF

size: NA
D: NA
V: TRBV1
J: TRBJ1-3
DNA: TGCGCCAGCAGCCAAGATGGGTATGCTGGAAACACCATATATTTT
CDR3: CASSQDGYAGNTIYF

size: NA
D: TRBD1
V: TRBV9
J: TRBJ1-5
DNA: TGTGCCAGCTCACAGGGGGCGAATCAGCCCCAGCATTTT
CDR3: CASSQGANQPQHF

size: few
D: NA
V: TRBV30
J: TRBJ1-4
DNA: TGTGCCTGGAGTGTCTCCACTCGGGGTGAAAAACTGTTTTTT
CDR3: CAWSVSTRGEKLFF

size: medium-sized
D: TRBD2
V: TRBV9
J: TRBJ2-1
DNA: TGTGCCAGCAGCGCTAGCGGGAACATCTACAATGAGCAGTTCTTC
CDR3: CASSASGNIYNEQFF

size: medium-sized
D: NA
V: TRBV6-8
J: TRBJ1-2
DNA: TGTGCCAGCAGTTATGGTGAACCCGAGAAAGGGGGTTATGGCTACACCTTC
CDR3: CASSYGEPEKGGYGYTF

size: medium-sized
D: TRBD1
V: TRBV6-8
J: TRBJ2-1
DNA: TGTGCCAGCAGTGAGAGACAGGGTCTGGATGAGCAGTTCTTC
CDR3: CASSERQGLDEQFF

size: NA
D: NA
V: TRBV19
J: TRBJ2-5
DNA: TGTGCCAGTAGTAAAGGACGAATCCAACAAGAGACCCAGTACTTC
CDR3: CASSKGRIQQETQYF

size: once
D: NA
V: TRBV30
J: TRBJ2-7
DNA: TGTGCCTGGAGTCTTACCGATTACGAGCAGTACTTC
CDR3: CAWSLTDYEQYF

size: NA
D: NA
V: TRBV6-8
J: TRBJ2-7
DNA: TGTGCCAGCACCTATGGTCAGAACTACGAGCAGTACTTC
CDR3: CASTYGQNYEQYF

size: large
D: TRBD2
V: TRBV29-1
J: TRBJ2-4
DNA: TGCAGCGTTCGGACTAGCGGGAAGGTCCAGTACTTC
CDR3: CSVRTSGKVQYF

size: NA
D: NA
V: TRBV2
J: TRBJ2-7
DNA: TGTGCCAGCAGCCTATCATCGGGGGACCGATACTACGAGCAGTACTTC
CDR3: CASSLSSGDRYYEQYF

size: few
D: TRBD1
V: TRBV12-5
J: TRBJ1-1
DNA: TGTGCCAGCACCCGCCCGGGACAGGGGAACACTGAAGCTTTCTTT
CDR3: CASTRPGQGNTEAFF

size: NA
D: NA
V: TRBV19
J: TRBJ2-2
DNA: TGTGCCAGTAGTACCCTGATAACAGGGAGGGAGCTGTTTTTT
CDR3: CASSTLITGRELFF

size: medium-sized
D: TRBD2
V: TRBV11-3
J: TRBJ2-2
DNA: TGTGCCAGCAGCAAGACTAGCGTCTACACCGGGGAGCTGTTTTTT
CDR3: CASSKTSVYTGELFF

size: NA
D: NA
V: TRBV19
J: TRBJ2-7
DNA: TGTGCCAGTCGCGTCACTAGTCAACTAATCCACGAGCAGTACTTC
CDR3: CASRVTSQLIHEQYF

size: NA
D: NA
V: TRBV6-8
J: TRBJ1-5
DNA: TGTGCCAGCAGTAATACTGGCAATCAGCCCCAGCATTTT
CDR3: CASSNTGNQPQHF

size: NA
D: TRBD2
V: TRBV4-1
J: TRBJ2-7
DNA: TGCGCCAGCAGCCAAGGGGGCCTACTAGCGGAGATCTCCTACGAGCAGTACTTC
CDR3: CASSQGGLLAEISYEQYF

size: once
D: TRBD2
V: TRBV30
J: TRBJ2-1
DNA: TGTGCCTGGAGTTCAAGCGGGGCTAATGAGCAGTTCTTC
CDR3: CAWSSSGANEQFF

size: few
D: TRBD1
V: TRBV11-3
J: TRBJ1-2
DNA: TGTGCCAGCAGCCCGACCGGGACAGGGGTCTATGGCTACACCTTC
CDR3: CASSPTGTGVYGYTF

size: NA
D: TRBD1
V: TRBV6-8
J: TRBJ2-6
DNA: TGTGCCAGCAGTTACCCGAACGGTCAGGGACAGGGGGCTGGGGCCAACGTCCTGACTTTC
CDR3: CASSYPNGQGQGAGANVLTF

size: medium-sized
D: TRBD1
V: TRBV9
J: TRBJ2-7
DNA: TGTGCCAGCAGCCCCCGGGACAGGGACGAAGAGCAGTACTTC
CDR3: CASSPRDRDEEQYF

size: NA
D: NA
V: TRBV6-8
J: TRBJ2-1
DNA: TGTGCCAGCATTCTTTCGGCTAACCGAAACAATGAGCAGTTCTTC
CDR3: CASILSANRNNEQFF

size: medium-sized
D: NA
V: TRBV9
J: TRBJ2-3
DNA: TGTGCCAGCATCTTTGATGGGGGTAGTACAGATACGCAGTATTTT
CDR3: CASIFDGGSTDTQYF

size: once
D: NA
V: TRBV28
J: TRBJ2-3
DNA: TGTGCCAGCAGTGCCACCACAGATACGCAGTATTTT
CDR3: CASSATTDTQYF